Below are 15 T cell receptor beta chains sequenced from a single sample in a study of post-analysis software for immune sequencing data. General study results and limits: Patients carried roughly 5 TRBV segments more frequently than controls did, and TRBV5-6, TRBV5-1 and TRBV20-1 were among them.

TCR beta cDNA libraries included unique molecular identifiers. TCRdb redid the calling of the PCR reads with MiXCR, one entry per CDR3 protein. The repertoire consists of about 760,000 distinct CDR3 sequences, with 25% to 30% occurring once and the leading ten covering 0.56%. The antigens for these receptors are not known. The sample comprised blood. All receptors derive from a girl aged 5 to 17 with multiple sclerosis.

The rearrangement joins TRBV14 to TRBJ2-1, with D perhaps TRBD1 (6 bases). Germline V gene data show CDR1 as SGHDN and CDR2 as FVKESK. This CDR3 has 16 amino acids. V was cut by 3 bases and J by 4 bases, with 16 bases left in between. CDR3: CASSQDPGDPYNEQFF. In nucleotides, the CDR3 is TGTGCCAGCAGCCAGGACCCAGGGGACCCATACAATGAGCAGTTCTTC.

This clonotype was detected ten times or more. Written as DNA, the CDR3 is TGCGCCAGCAGCCCTCGGGGGGACTTCTATGGCTACACCTTC. This sequence encodes CASSPRGDFYGYTF. The chain employs TRBV5-1 and TRBJ1-2; tentative D call: TRBD1 (5 bases). The V gene lost 4 bases and the J gene lost 4 bases, with 14 bases spanning the gap. The CDR3 is 14 amino acids. Germline loops: CDR1 SGHRS, CDR2 YFSETQ.

This sequence joins TRBV29-1 and TRBJ2-7; TRBD1 aligns across 7 bases. The CDR3 spans 17 residues. Germline CDR1 reads SQVTM; CDR2 reads ANQGSEA. V lost 0 bases to trimming and J lost 2 bases; unmatched junction nucleotides: 13. CDR3 region: CSVEDRGRNDRAYEQYF. The CDR3 nucleotides are TGCAGCGTTGAAGATCGAGGGAGAAACGACAGGGCCTACGAGCAGTACTTC.

Comments on this clonotype: Relative to the germline gene, one junction end is altered; a read error may explain this. CDR3 region: CANSTDNEQFF. DNA of the CDR3: TGCGCCAACAGCACGGACAATGAGCAGTTCTTC. The chain combines TRBV5-1 with TRBJ2-1, with D uncertain. The CDR3 has 11 amino acids. Germline V CDR1 and CDR2: SGHRS, YFSETQ.

The sample holds a few counts of this clonotype. The chain couples TRBV28 to TRBJ2-7, with a possible D match to TRBD2 (5 bases). CDR3 size: 13 residues. V was trimmed by 6 bases and J by 6 bases, leaving 15 bases between them. CDR1 and CDR2 (germline): MDHEN, SYDVKM. The chain's CDR3 is CASRVGVSAEQYF. The CDR3 DNA follows: TGTGCCAGCAGGGTCGGGGTATCGGCCGAGCAGTACTTC.

The genes are TRBV5-1 and TRBJ2-1, with D unresolved. The CDR3 totals 12 residues. V shed 4 bases and J shed 13 bases, with 15 bases lying between them. Looked up from germline, CDR1 is SGHRS and CDR2 is YFSETQ. CDR3: CASSARRETQFF. The CDR3 bases are TGCGCCAGCAGCGCCCGGCGAGAGACCCAGTTCTTC.

The J gene is TRBJ1-2, the V gene TRBV7-9; TRBD1 matches 12 bases. The CDR3 is 15 amino acids. The germline CDR1 and CDR2 sequences are SEHNR and FQNEAQ (reference sequence). Unmatched junction bases numbered 5, after V lost 5 bases and J lost 4 bases. DNA of the CDR3: TGTGCCAGCAGCCGGGGGACAGGGGGCGGCTATGGCTACACCTTC. Its translation is CASSRGTGGGYGYTF. The whole variable domain, remainder taken from reference TRBV7-9 and TRBJ1-2, is DTGVSQNPRHKITKRGQNVTFRCDPISEHNRLYWYRQTLGQGPEFLTYFQNEAQLEKSRLLSDRFSAERPKGSFSTLEIQRTEQGDSAMYLCASSRGTGGGYGYTFGSGTRLTVV.

The genes are TRBV20-1 and TRBJ2-5, with D unclear. Per the germline V gene, CDR1 is DFQATT and CDR2 is SNEGSKA (reference sequence). CDR3 length: 10 residues. CDR3 sequence reads: CRALIETQYF. CDR3 DNA sequence: TGCAGGGCGCTGATAGAGACCCAGTACTTC.

This clonotype was found a few times. CDR3 protein: CASSQVEGPYGYTF. The CDR3 DNA is TGTGCCAGCAGCCAAGTCGAAGGGCCCTATGGCTACACCTTC. The chain recombines TRBV14 with TRBJ1-2; D uncertain. Trimming pared 1 base from V and 4 bases from J, leaving 10 bases between. The CDR3 spans 14 residues. CDR1 and CDR2 (germline): SGHDN, FVKESK.

This clonotype showed up just a few times. The V call is TRBV29-1, the J call TRBJ1-5; TRBD1 agrees at 10 bases. Germline V gene sequence: CDR1 SQVTM, CDR2 ANQGSEA. The trim removed 7 bases at V and 0 bases at J, leaving 6 bases unmatched. The CDR3 sequence is 15 residues long. The CDR3 region is CSAGTGDSSNQPQHF. CDR3 coding DNA: TGCAGCGCGGGGACAGGGGATAGTAGCAATCAGCCCCAGCATTTT.

The chain couples TRBV20-1 to TRBJ2-6; D tentatively reads TRBD1 or TRBD2 (5 bases each). Germline-derived CDR1 and CDR2 are DFQATT and SNEGSKA (reference sequence). There are 17 residues in the CDR3. Trimming stripped 5 bases from V and 0 bases from J, with 17 bases between. DNA of the CDR3: TGCAGTGCTGGCCCCGGGACGTCTAGCTCTGGGGCCAACGTCCTGACTTTC. Protein sequence: CSAGPGTSSSGANVLTF.

The J gene is TRBJ2-1, the V gene TRBV12-3 or TRBV12-4; TRBD2 agrees at 10 bases. V shed 5 bases and J 10 bases; nucleotides not matched to a gene: 11. The CDR3 runs 15 residues. The CDR3 sequence is CASSPLAGEPWEQFF. CDR3 nucleotides: TGTGCCAGCAGTCCTCTAGCGGGAGAGCCTTGGGAGCAGTTCTTC.

This clonotype was seen a few times. The gene calls are TRBV20-1 and TRBJ2-7; TRBD1 is a possible D gene (6 bases). The better agreement between TRBJ2-4 and the DNA end casts doubt on the J call. Germline assignment: CDR1 DFQATT and CDR2 SNEGSKA (reference sequence). This CDR3 spans 15 amino acids. The CDR3 coding sequence is TGCAGTGCTAGACGGCATTATGCAGGGGACAACATTCAGTACTTC. As protein: CSARRHYAGDNIQYF.

The rearrangement joins TRBV7-2 to TRBJ2-5, with D tentatively TRBD1 or TRBD2 (6 bases each). The CDR3 totals 15 residues. The ends were cut back, 5 bases at V and 5 bases at J, with 18 bases in the middle. Germline V CDR1 and CDR2: SGHTA, FQGNSA. The CDR3 coding sequence is TGTGCCAGCAGCCTCGAGCTTGGGGGGCTTGAGACCCAGTACTTC. Protein sequence: CASSLELGGLETQYF. The complete variable domain, with remaining parts taken from reference TRBV7-2 and TRBJ2-5, reads GAGVSQSPSNKVTEKGKDVELRCDPISGHTALYWYRQSLGQGLEFLIYFQGNSAPDKSGLPSDRFSAERTGGSVSTLTIQRTQQEDSAVYLCASSLELGGLETQYFGPGTRLLVL.

There are many counts of this clonotype. DNA for the CDR3: TGCAGCGTCGGGGACGCCCGAAGGGCAGATACGCAGTATTTT. Its protein is CSVGDARRADTQYF. The chain links TRBV29-1 to TRBJ2-3; either TRBD1 or TRBD2 may supply D (5 bases each). Deletions cut 6 bases from V and 4 bases from J, with 17 bases between. The V gene's germline CDR1 is SQVTM and CDR2 ANQGSEA. The CDR3 is 14 residues long.